Each of the 28 T cell receptor beta chains below was sequenced from the same sample in a study of OX40 agonist ivuxolimab in advanced cancers. Using immunoSEQ multiplex PCR, the repertoire was profiled, and TCRdb retains in-frame clones only, with some absent. Among tens of thousands of clones listed, 75% to 90% were seen once. Source: CD4+ or CD8+ T cells sorted from blood, taken in a trial of the OX40 agonist ivuxolimab. Every receptor here comes from an adult with an advanced solid tumor such as melanoma, head and neck, liver or kidney cancer.

V and J are TRBV9 and TRBJ2-2; unclear D gene. Between the trimmed V and J ends, which lost 5 bases and 2 bases, there was a span of 7 bases. Germline-derived CDR1 and CDR2 are SGDLS and YYNGEE. The CDR3 covers 13 residues. The CDR3 loop is CASRQENTGELFF. The CDR3 DNA reads as TGTGCCAGCAGGCAGGAAAACACCGGGGAGCTGTTTTTT.

The chain combines TRBV7-1 with TRBJ1-1, with no clear D. TRBV7-1 has ORF status, its function being uncertain. Trimming pared 4 bases from V and 4 bases from J, leaving 22 bases between. This CDR3 is 17 amino acids long. The CDR3 bases are TGTGCCAGCAGCTTAGTAGTGTTGGGTTCGGGGTTCACTGAAGCTTTCTTT. Residues: CASSLVVLGSGFTEAFF.

V usage is TRBV5-1 and J usage is TRBJ2-3; TRBD1 might be the D (5 bases). Germline V gives CDR1 SGHRS, CDR2 YFSETQ. The CDR3 has 12 residues. The V gene lost 4 bases and the J gene lost 6 bases, with 9 bases spanning the gap. The CDR3 region is CASSGARDTQYF. CDR3 nucleotide sequence: TGCGCCAGCAGCGGGGCTCGGGATACGCAGTATTTT.

The chain couples TRBV4-2 to TRBJ1-3, with 8 bases that match TRBD1. V shed 1 base and J 0 bases; nucleotides not matched to a gene: 2. The germline V gene has CDR1 LGHNA and CDR2 YNFKEQ. This CDR3 contains 16 residues. The CDR3 coding sequence is TGTGCCAGCAGCCAAGCCGGGACAGGCTCTGGAAACACCATATATTTT. Translated: CASSQAGTGSGNTIYF.

The CDR3 DNA follows: TGTGCCAGCAGTTATACGACAGGGGGTTTGGGTTCACCCCTCCACTTT. The encoded protein is CASSYTTGGLGSPLHF. The chain is built from TRBV6-5 and TRBJ1-6; the match to TRBD1 covers 9 bases. Per germline, CDR1 MNHEY and CDR2 SVGAGI. The CDR3 covers 16 residues. V trimming: 3 bases; J trimming: 9 bases; junction bases outside the gene matches: 9.

The V and J genes are TRBV7-3 and TRBJ1-3; perhaps TRBD1 as D (5 bases). The germline V gene encodes CDR1 SGHTA and CDR2 FQGTGA. This CDR3 contains 15 residues. Trimming stripped 1 base from V and 4 bases from J, with 11 bases between. CDR3 protein: CASSLSGGTGNTIYF. The CDR3, as DNA: TGTGCCAGCAGCTTAAGTGGGGGTACAGGAAACACCATATATTTT.

The chain combines TRBV4-1 with TRBJ2-3; D gene uncertain. This CDR3 spans 15 amino acids. Between the trimmed V and J ends, which lost 1 base and 5 bases, there was a span of 13 bases. The germline gives CDR1 MGHRA, CDR2 YSYEKL. The CDR3 here is CASSQGVTAKDTQYF. CDR3 nucleotides: TGCGCCAGCAGCCAAGGGGTCACAGCGAAAGATACGCAGTATTTT.

This clone appeared a single time. The chain combines TRBV18 with TRBJ1-2; tentatively, D is TRBD1 (6 bases). Germline lookup yields CDR1 KGHSH and CDR2 LQKENI. Between the trimmed V and J ends, which lost 2 bases and 3 bases, there was a span of 7 bases. This CDR3 has 13 amino acids. The CDR3 nucleotides read TGTGCCAGCTCACCAAACAGGGACTATGGCTACACCTTC. Its protein product is CASSPNRDYGYTF.

The rearrangement links TRBV10-3 to TRBJ2-2; D gene ambiguous. Trimming removed 5 bases at V and 6 bases at J, with 19 bases between. Germline V gene lookup returns CDR1 ENHRY and CDR2 SYGVKD. The CDR3 is 16 amino acids. The CDR3 coding sequence is TGTGCCATCAGTCCAGCTTCGAAGGGCAATTCCGGGGAGCTGTTTTTT. Translation: CAISPASKGNSGELFF.

The CDR3 DNA reads TGTGCCTGGACCGGACGGGCAGGGCCAGATACGCAGTATTTT. This sequence encodes CAWTGRAGPDTQYF. The chain recombines TRBV30 with TRBJ2-3, with a tentative D call TRBD1 (5 bases). The CDR3 spans 14 residues. Germline CDR1 and CDR2: GTSNPN and SVGIG (reference sequence). V lost 4 bases and J 4 bases, leaving 15 bases between the germline ends.

This chain joins TRBV28 and TRBJ2-7, with D maybe TRBD1 (5 bases). With 8 bases removed from V and 2 bases from J, the gap between germline ends came to 10 bases. The CDR3 length is 12 residues. Germline CDR1 MDHEN, CDR2 SYDVKM. The CDR3 reads CASVGVPYEQYF. The CDR3 nucleotides read TGTGCCAGCGTAGGGGTACCCTACGAGCAGTACTTC.

The chain is built from TRBV28 and TRBJ2-5, with TRBD2 matching 13 bases. Germline loops: CDR1 MDHEN, CDR2 SYDVKM. The CDR3 sequence is 15 residues long. The trim removed 9 bases at V and 2 bases at J, leaving 6 bases unmatched. CDR3 residues: CASWTSGSGQETQYF. Written as DNA, the CDR3 is TGTGCCAGTTGGACTAGCGGGAGTGGGCAAGAGACCCAGTACTTC.

The chain recombines TRBV19 with TRBJ2-5, with a tentative D call TRBD1 (5 bases). The germline gives CDR1 LNHDA, CDR2 SQIVND (reference sequence). The V gene lost 1 base and the J gene lost 1 base, with 7 bases spanning the gap. The CDR3 spans 14 residues. The CDR3: CASSIAGLQETQYF. CDR3 in DNA: TGTGCCAGTAGTATAGCAGGGCTCCAAGAGACCCAGTACTTC.

The genes are TRBV28 and TRBJ2-4, with D perhaps assigned TRBD1 or TRBD2 (6 bases each). Trimming pared 8 bases from V and 7 bases from J, leaving 21 bases between. CDR3 length: 15 residues. Per the germline V gene, CDR1 is MDHEN and CDR2 is SYDVKM. The CDR3 loop reads CASGLGGQGRNIQYF. CDR3 coding DNA: TGTGCCAGCGGTCTTGGGGGGCAGGGGAGGAACATTCAGTACTTC.

The rearrangement links TRBV4-1 to TRBJ2-7; possibly TRBD1 or TRBD2 for D (5 bases each). The CDR3 extends over 13 amino acids. With 4 bases removed from V and 3 bases from J, the gap between germline ends came to 10 bases. Germline V gives CDR1 MGHRA, CDR2 YSYEKL. The CDR3 sequence is CASSPRENYEQYF. The CDR3 DNA sequence: TGCGCCAGCAGCCCCAGGGAGAACTACGAGCAGTACTTC.

V and J are TRBV25-1 and TRBJ2-2, with 7 positions matching TRBD2. V lost 2 bases and J lost 6; bases outside the gene matches: 3. CDR1 and CDR2 (germline): MGHDK, SYGVNS. This CDR3 comprises 14 residues. CDR3 bases: TGTGCCAGCAGTGAAAGCGGGGATTCCGGGGAGCTGTTTTTT. Translating it yields CASSESGDSGELFF.

The V gene is TRBV15, the J gene TRBJ2-1, with 8 bases fitting TRBD2. The germline CDR1 and CDR2 sequences are LNHNV and YYDKDF (reference sequence). The CDR3 runs 17 residues. J lost 3 bases, V lost 3 bases, and 10 bases had no gene match. CDR3 in DNA: TGTGCCACCAGCAGTTGGGGCCAGGCGGGGGGCTACAATGAGCAGTTCTTC. It is translated as CATSSWGQAGGYNEQFF.

This chain joins TRBV19 and TRBJ1-6; TRBD1 might be the D (6 bases). Between the trimmed V and J ends, which lost 5 bases and 5 bases, there was a span of 25 bases. Germline lookup yields CDR1 LNHDA and CDR2 SQIVND (reference sequence). The CDR3 consists of 19 residues. The chain's CDR3 is CASSFYLGASRGNNSPLHF. CDR3 nucleotide sequence: TGTGCCAGTAGTTTCTACTTGGGGGCCTCAAGGGGAAATAATTCACCCCTCCACTTT.

V usage is TRBV9 and J usage is TRBJ2-3; TRBD2 matches 11 bases. The CDR3 totals 15 residues. The junction had 5 bases not matched to a gene; V was cut back by 7 bases and J by 1 base. Germline assignment: CDR1 SGDLS and CDR2 YYNGEE. The CDR3 sequence: CASQLAGVGTDTQYF. In DNA, the CDR3 is TGTGCCAGCCAACTAGCGGGGGTTGGCACAGATACGCAGTATTTT.

The genes are TRBV6-6 and TRBJ2-7, with unresolved D. V lost 4 bases, J lost 1 base, and 14 bases lay in between. Germline CDR1 and CDR2: MNHNY and SVGAGI (reference sequence). The CDR3 extends over 15 amino acids. The CDR3 nucleotides are TGTGCCAGCAGTTCCCCCGACACTATTTCCTACGAGCAGTACTTC. Translation gives CASSSPDTISYEQYF.

The chain uses TRBV28 and TRBJ1-5, with TRBD1 matching 9 bases. Germline V gives CDR1 MDHEN, CDR2 SYDVKM. With 5 bases clipped from V and 5 bases from J, the junction kept 13 bases outside the gene matches. The CDR3 has 17 amino acids. CDR3 protein: CASSPSVGQGVHQPQHF. DNA of the CDR3: TGTGCCAGCAGTCCCAGCGTGGGACAGGGAGTACATCAGCCCCAGCATTTT. The full variable domain, in which reference TRBV28 and TRBJ1-5 provide the parts outside the CDR3, is DVKVTQSSRYLVKRTGEKVFLECVQDMDHENMFWYRQDPGLGLRLIYFSYDVKMKEKGDIPEGYSVSREKKERFSLILESASTNQTSMYLCASSPSVGQGVHQPQHFGDGTRLSIL.

This chain uses TRBV7-2 with TRBJ1-4; 9 positions agree with TRBD1. Germline V CDR1 and CDR2: SGHTA, FQGNSA. This CDR3 has 14 residues. The ends lost 3 bases at V and 7 bases at J; junction bases unmatched: 3. This CDR3 reads CASSLDRGGEKLFF. The CDR3 DNA reads TGTGCCAGCAGCTTGGACAGGGGTGGTGAAAAACTGTTTTTT. The full variable domain, in which reference TRBV7-2 and TRBJ1-4 provide the parts outside the CDR3, is GAGVSQSPSNKVTEKGKDVELRCDPISGHTALYWYRQSLGQGLEFLIYFQGNSAPDKSGLPSDRFSAERTGGSVSTLTIQRTQQEDSAVYLCASSLDRGGEKLFFGSGTQLSVL.

The chain combines TRBV6-5 with TRBJ1-5; D might be TRBD1 (5 bases). Germline loops: CDR1 MNHEY, CDR2 SVGAGI. V lost 10 bases and J lost 3, with 13 bases in between. The CDR3 is 13 residues long. In DNA form, the CDR3 reads TGTGCCACCTCGGGGCGGCCCAATCAGCCCCAGCATTTT. Amino acids: CATSGRPNQPQHF.

This rearrangement joins TRBV7-9 to TRBJ1-1; no reliable D call. V gave up 0 bases and J gave up 5 bases, with 7 bases separating them. This CDR3 has 13 residues. CDR1 is SEHNR and CDR2 is FQNEAQ in the germline V gene (reference sequence). CDR3 sequence reads: CASSLAFGTEAFF. CDR3 DNA: TGTGCCAGCAGCTTAGCGTTTGGAACTGAAGCTTTCTTT.

The chain combines TRBV29-1 with TRBJ2-7; tentative D call: TRBD1 (6 bases). Per germline, CDR1 SQVTM and CDR2 ANQGSEA. The length of the CDR3 is 12 residues. Between the trimmed V and J ends, which lost 3 bases and 2 bases, there was a span of 8 bases. The CDR3 here is CSVDKGAYEQYF. CDR3 in DNA: TGCAGCGTTGATAAGGGGGCCTACGAGCAGTACTTC.

The chain is built from TRBV9 and TRBJ2-1, with a weak D call TRBD1 (5 bases). Germline V gene lookup returns CDR1 SGDLS and CDR2 YYNGEE. The CDR3 runs to 16 residues. Trimming stripped 1 base from V and 2 bases from J, with 13 bases between. The CDR3 protein is CASSVSGPTAYNEQFF. CDR3 nucleotide sequence: TGTGCCAGCAGCGTATCAGGGCCCACTGCCTACAATGAGCAGTTCTTC.

This clone was seen once. The chain has TRBV5-1 and TRBJ2-5; the match to TRBD1 covers 9 bases. Germline loops: CDR1 SGHRS, CDR2 YFSETQ. After removal of 4 bases from V and 5 bases from J, the junction contained 6 bases not matched to a gene. The CDR3 totals 14 residues. The CDR3 coding sequence is TGCGCCAGCAGCGCCTACAGGGGGCCGGAGACCCAGTACTTC. Protein: CASSAYRGPETQYF.

V is TRBV4-2 and J is TRBJ2-7, with D possibly being TRBD1 or TRBD2 (5 bases each). Between the trimmed V and J ends, which lost 3 bases and 0 bases, there was a span of 12 bases. CDR1 is LGHNA and CDR2 is YNFKEQ in the germline V gene. This CDR3 has 15 amino acids. The CDR3: CASSHRGAPSYEQYF. DNA of the CDR3: TGTGCCAGCAGCCACCGAGGGGCCCCCTCCTACGAGCAGTACTTC.